This entry describes one T cell receptor (beta chain). The authors' processing: Amplified reference gene primers provided the basis for estimating nucleated cell counts. The protocol was immunoSEQ multiplex PCR, while the TCRdb copy is restricted to in-frame clones and leaves out a portion. V and J calls and clone size follow that table, whereas D and trimming were derived from the DNA. The table records roughly 100,000 clones, 70% to 80% of them present only once. Those enrolled in Seattle joined during active infection and were followed longitudinally afterward. Germline values: CDR1 MNHEY, CDR2 SVGEGT. The CDR3 covers 13 residues. The V and J ends lost 6 bases and 1 base respectively, with 9 bases between them. This sample is part of a study of blood T cell repertoires in COVID-19.

The rearrangement uses TRBV6-2 or TRBV6-3 and TRBJ1-1, with D perhaps TRBD1 (5 bases). This TCR was recovered from an elderly man with COVID-19, enrolled during active disease. Sequencing was performed on peripheral blood. The CDR3 region is CASSTGENTEAFF. The DNA of the CDR3 is TGTGCCAGCAGCACGGGGGAGAACACTGAAGCTTTCTTT.